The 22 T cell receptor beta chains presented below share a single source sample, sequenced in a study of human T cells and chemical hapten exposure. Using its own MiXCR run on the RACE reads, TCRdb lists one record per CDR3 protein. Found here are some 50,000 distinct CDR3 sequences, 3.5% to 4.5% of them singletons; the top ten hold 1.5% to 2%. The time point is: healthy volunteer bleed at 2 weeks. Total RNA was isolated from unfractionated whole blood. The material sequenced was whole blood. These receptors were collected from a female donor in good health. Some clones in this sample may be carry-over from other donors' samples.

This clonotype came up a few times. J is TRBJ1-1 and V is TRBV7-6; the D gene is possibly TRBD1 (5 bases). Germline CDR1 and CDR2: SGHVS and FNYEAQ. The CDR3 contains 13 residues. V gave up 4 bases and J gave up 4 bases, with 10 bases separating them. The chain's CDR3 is CASSSRGGTEAFF. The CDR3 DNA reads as TGTGCCAGCAGCTCAAGGGGCGGCACTGAAGCTTTCTTT.

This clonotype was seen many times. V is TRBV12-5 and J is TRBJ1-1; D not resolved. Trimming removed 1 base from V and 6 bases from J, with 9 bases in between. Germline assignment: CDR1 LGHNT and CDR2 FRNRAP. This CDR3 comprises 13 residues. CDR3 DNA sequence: TGTGCTAGTGGTTTGGAGCTAAGGGCTGAAGCTTTCTTT. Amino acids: CASGLELRAEAFF.

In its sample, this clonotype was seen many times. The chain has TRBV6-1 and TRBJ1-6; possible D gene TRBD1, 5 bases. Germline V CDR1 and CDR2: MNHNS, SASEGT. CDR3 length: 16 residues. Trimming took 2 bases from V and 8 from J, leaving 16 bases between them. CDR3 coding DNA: TGTGCCAGCAGTGAAATGAGGGGCCTGTCCTATTCACCCCTCCACTTT. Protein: CASSEMRGLSYSPLHF.

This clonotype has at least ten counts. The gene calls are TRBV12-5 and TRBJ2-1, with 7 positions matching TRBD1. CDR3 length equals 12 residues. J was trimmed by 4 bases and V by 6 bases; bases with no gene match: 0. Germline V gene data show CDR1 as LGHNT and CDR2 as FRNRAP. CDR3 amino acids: CASGRGYNEQFF. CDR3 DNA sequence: TGTGCTAGTGGCAGGGGGTACAATGAGCAGTTCTTC. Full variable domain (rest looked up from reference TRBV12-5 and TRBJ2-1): DARVTQTPRHKVTEMGQEVTMRCQPILGHNTVFWYRQTMMQGLELLAYFRNRAPLDDSGMPKDRFSAEMPDATLATLKIQPSEPRDSAVYFCASGRGYNEQFFGPGTRLTVL.

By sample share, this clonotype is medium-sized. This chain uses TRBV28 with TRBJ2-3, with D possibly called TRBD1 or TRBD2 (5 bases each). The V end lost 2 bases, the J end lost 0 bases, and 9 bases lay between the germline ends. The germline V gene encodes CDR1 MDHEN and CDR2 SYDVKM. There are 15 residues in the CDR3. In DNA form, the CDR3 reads TGTGCCAGCAGTTTAAGACGGGGCAGCACAGATACGCAGTATTTT. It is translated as CASSLRRGSTDTQYF.

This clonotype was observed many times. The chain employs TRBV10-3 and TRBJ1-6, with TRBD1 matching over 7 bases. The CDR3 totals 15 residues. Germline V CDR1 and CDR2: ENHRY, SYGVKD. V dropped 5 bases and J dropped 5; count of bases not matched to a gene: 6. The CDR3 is CAISRQGNNNSPLHF. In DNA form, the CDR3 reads TGTGCCATCAGTCGACAGGGAAACAATAATTCACCCCTCCACTTT.

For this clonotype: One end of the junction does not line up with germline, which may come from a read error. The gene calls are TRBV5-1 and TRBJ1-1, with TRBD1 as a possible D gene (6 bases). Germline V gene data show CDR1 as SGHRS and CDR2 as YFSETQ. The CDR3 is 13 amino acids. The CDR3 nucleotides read TGCGCCAGCAGCGTTACAGGGAACGCTGAAGCTTTCTTT. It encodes CASSVTGNAEAFF.

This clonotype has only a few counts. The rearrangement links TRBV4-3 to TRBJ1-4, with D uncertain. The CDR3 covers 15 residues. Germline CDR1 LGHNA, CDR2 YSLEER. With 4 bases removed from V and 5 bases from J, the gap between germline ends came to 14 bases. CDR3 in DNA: TGCGCCAGCAGCCCGCCCCGGACGGGGAATGAAAAACTGTTTTTT. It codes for CASSPPRTGNEKLFF.

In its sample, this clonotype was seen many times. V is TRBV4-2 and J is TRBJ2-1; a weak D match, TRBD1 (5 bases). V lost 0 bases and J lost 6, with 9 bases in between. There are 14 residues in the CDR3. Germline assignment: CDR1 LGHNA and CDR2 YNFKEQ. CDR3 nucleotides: TGTGCCAGCAGCCAAGATAAGGACATCAATGAGCAGTTCTTC. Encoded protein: CASSQDKDINEQFF.

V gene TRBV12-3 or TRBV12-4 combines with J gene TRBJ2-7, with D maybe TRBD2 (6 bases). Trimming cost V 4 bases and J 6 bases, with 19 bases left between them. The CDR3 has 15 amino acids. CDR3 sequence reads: CASSWGVSPQGEQYF. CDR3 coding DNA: TGTGCCAGCAGTTGGGGGGTGTCCCCCCAGGGCGAGCAGTACTTC.

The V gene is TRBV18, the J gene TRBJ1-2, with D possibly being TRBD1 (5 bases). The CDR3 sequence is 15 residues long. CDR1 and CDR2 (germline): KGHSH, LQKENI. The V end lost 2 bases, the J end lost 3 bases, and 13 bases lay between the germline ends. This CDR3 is CASSPEGQSYYGYTF. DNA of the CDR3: TGTGCCAGCTCACCAGAGGGGCAGAGCTACTATGGCTACACCTTC. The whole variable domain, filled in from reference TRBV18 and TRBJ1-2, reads NAGVMQNPRHLVRRRGQEARLRCSPMKGHSHVYWYRQLPEEGLKFMVYLQKENIIDESGMPKERFSAEFPKEGPSILRIQQVVRGDSAAYFCASSPEGQSYYGYTFGSGTRLTVV.

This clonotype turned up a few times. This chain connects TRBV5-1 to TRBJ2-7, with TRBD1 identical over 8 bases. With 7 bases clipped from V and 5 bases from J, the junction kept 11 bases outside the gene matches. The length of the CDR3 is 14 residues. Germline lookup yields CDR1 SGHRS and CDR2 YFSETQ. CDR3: CASSSTGQVHEQYF. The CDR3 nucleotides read TGCGCCAGCTCGTCCACGGGACAGGTCCACGAGCAGTACTTC.

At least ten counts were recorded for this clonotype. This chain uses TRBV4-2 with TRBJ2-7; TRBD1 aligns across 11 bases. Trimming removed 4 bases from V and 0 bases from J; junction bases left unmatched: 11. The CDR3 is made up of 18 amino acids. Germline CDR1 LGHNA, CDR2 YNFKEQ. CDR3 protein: CASSPGQGAQRSSYEQYF. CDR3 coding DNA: TGTGCCAGCAGCCCCGGACAGGGGGCACAGAGGAGCTCCTACGAGCAGTACTTC.

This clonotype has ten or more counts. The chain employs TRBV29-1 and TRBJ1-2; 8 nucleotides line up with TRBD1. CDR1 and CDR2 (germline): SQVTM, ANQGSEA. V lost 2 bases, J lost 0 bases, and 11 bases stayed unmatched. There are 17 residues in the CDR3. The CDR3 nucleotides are TGCAGCGTTGAAATACGCCAACCGGACAGGGCTAACTATGGCTACACCTTC. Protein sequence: CSVEIRQPDRANYGYTF.

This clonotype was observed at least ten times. The CDR3 sequence: CASSYRAREQYF. As DNA, the CDR3 is TGTGCCAGCAGCTACAGGGCGCGCGAGCAGTACTTC. J is TRBJ2-7 and V is TRBV5-6; weak D call: TRBD1 (6 bases). The CDR3 length is 12 residues. V shed 3 bases and J shed 6 bases, with 10 bases lying between them. Germline V gives CDR1 SGHDT, CDR2 YYEEEE.

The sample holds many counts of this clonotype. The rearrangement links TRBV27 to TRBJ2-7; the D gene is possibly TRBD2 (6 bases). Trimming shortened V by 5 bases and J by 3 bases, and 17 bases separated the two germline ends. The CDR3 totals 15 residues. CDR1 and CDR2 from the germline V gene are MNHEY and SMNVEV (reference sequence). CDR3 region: CASSQIGTEGYEQYF. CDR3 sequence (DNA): TGTGCCAGCAGTCAAATCGGGACTGAGGGCTACGAGCAGTACTTC.

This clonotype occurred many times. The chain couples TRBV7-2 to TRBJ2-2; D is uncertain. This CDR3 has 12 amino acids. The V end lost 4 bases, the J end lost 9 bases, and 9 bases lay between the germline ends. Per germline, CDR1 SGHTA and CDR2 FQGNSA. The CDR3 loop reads CASSSSGWELFF. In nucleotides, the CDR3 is TGTGCCAGCAGCTCCTCGGGCTGGGAGCTGTTTTTT.

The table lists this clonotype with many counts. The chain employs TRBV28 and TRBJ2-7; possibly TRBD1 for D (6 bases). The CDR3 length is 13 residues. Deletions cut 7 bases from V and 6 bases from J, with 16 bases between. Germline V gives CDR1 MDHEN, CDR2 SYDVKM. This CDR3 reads CASTLGQPTEQYF. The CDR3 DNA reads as TGTGCCAGCACCCTAGGACAGCCCACCGAGCAGTACTTC.

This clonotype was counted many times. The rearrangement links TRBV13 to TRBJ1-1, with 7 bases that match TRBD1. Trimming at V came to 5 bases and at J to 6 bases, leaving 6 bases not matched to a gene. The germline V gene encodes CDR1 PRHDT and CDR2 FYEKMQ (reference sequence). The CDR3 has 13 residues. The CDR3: CASSTAGQPEAFF. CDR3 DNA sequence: TGTGCCAGCAGCACCGCGGGACAGCCTGAAGCTTTCTTT.

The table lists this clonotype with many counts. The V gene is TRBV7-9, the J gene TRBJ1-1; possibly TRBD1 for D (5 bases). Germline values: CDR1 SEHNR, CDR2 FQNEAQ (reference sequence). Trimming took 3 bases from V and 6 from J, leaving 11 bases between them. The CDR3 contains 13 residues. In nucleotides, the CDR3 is TGTGCCAGCAGCTTTCAATCAGGGTCTGAAGCTTTCTTT. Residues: CASSFQSGSEAFF.

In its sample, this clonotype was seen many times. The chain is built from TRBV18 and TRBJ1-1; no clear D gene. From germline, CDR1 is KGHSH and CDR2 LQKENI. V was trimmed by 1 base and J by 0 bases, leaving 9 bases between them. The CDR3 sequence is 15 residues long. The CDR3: CASSPLSRMNTEAFF. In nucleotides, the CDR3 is TGTGCCAGCTCACCACTATCCAGGATGAACACTGAAGCTTTCTTT.

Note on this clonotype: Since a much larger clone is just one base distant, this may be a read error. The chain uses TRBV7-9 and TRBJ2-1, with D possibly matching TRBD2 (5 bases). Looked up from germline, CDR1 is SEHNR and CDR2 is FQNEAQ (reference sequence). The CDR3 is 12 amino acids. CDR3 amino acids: CASSSGGLEVNF. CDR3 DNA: TGTGCCAGCAGCTCTGGCGGGTTAGAGGTTAACTTC.